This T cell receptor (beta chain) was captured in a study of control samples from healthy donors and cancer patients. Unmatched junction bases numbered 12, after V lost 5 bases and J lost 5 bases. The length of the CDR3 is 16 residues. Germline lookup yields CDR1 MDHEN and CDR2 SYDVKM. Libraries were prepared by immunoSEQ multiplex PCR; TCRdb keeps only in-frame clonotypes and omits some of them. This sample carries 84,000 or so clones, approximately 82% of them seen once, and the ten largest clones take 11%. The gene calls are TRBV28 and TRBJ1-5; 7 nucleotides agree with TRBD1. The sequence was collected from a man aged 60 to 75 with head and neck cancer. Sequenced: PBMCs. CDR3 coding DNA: TGTGCCAGCAGTCCGCGACAGGGTCATGTATATCAGCCCCAGCATTTT. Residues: CASSPRQGHVYQPQHF.